This T cell receptor beta chain was recorded in a study of cytotoxic CD8 clonotypes in ibrutinib-treated CLL. This table comes from immunoSEQ multiplex PCR, and its TCRdb copy is limited to in-frame clones, with some not included. The sample consists of 150,000 to 200,000 clones, 70% to 85% of them appearing once. There are 15 residues in the CDR3. Trimming shortened V by 5 bases and J by 6 bases, and 16 bases separated the two germline ends. Germline CDR1 MNHEY, CDR2 SVGAGI. The receptor comes from a human donor with chronic lymphocytic leukemia. The rearrangement uses TRBV6-5 and TRBJ1-4; D perhaps matches TRBD1 (5 bases). Sequenced material: PBMCs, taken after 24 months of ibrutinib treatment. CDR3 DNA: TGTGCCAGCAGTCGTAAAGGGGTGGGGGATGAAAAACTGTTTTTT. Its protein product is CASSRKGVGDEKLFF.